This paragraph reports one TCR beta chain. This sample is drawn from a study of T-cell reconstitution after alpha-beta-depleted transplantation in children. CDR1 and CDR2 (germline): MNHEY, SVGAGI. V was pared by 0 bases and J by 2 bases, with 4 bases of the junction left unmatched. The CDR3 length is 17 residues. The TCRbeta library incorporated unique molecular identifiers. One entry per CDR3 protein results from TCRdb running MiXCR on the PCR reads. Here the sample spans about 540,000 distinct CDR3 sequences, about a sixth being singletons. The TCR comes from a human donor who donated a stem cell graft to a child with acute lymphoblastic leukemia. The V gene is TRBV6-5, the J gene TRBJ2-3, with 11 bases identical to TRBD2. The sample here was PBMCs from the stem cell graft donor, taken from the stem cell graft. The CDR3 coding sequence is TGTGCCAGCAGTTACTCGACTAGCGGGAAGTCCACAGATACGCAGTATTTT. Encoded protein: CASSYSTSGKSTDTQYF.